A single sample is the source of the 29 T cell receptor beta chains below, sequenced in a study of cytomegalovirus exposure and HLA in healthy donors. The method was immunoSEQ multiplex PCR; TCRdb's version includes in-frame clones alone and lacks a portion of them. Counted here are over 250,000 clones, around 87% occurring once; the ten biggest clones make up about 1.2%. Sequenced: PBMCs. The receptors here all came from a woman aged 25 to 39 in good health and CMV-seropositive.

This chain links TRBV6-5 with TRBJ2-1; the D is unclear. The CDR3 has 12 residues. The V end was cut by 4 bases, the J end by 7 bases, with 8 bases between. CDR1 MNHEY and CDR2 SVGAGI come from the germline V gene. The CDR3 is CASSLGTNEQFF. CDR3 bases: TGTGCCAGCAGTTTAGGCACTAATGAGCAGTTCTTC.

The chain couples TRBV4-2 to TRBJ2-1; 12 bases fit TRBD2. V shed 3 bases and J 7 bases; nucleotides not matched to a gene: 10. This CDR3 spans 17 amino acids. CDR1 and CDR2 from the germline V gene are LGHNA and YNFKEQ. CDR3: CASSHPSGLAGGNEQFF. The CDR3 region has the DNA TGTGCCAGCAGCCACCCTTCGGGACTAGCGGGTGGGAATGAGCAGTTCTTC.

This chain connects TRBV27 to TRBJ1-5; D is ambiguous. V was shortened by 3 bases and J by 7 bases, with 7 bases between the two germline ends. The CDR3 is 12 amino acids. Germline assignment: CDR1 MNHEY and CDR2 SMNVEV (reference sequence). In DNA form, the CDR3 reads TGTGCCAGCAGTTTTACCGGACAGCCCCAGCATTTT. Protein: CASSFTGQPQHF.

V is TRBV9 and J is TRBJ2-2; 8 positions agree with TRBD1. Germline V lookup: CDR1 SGDLS, CDR2 YYNGEE. The CDR3 covers 15 residues. With V trimmed by 5 bases and J by 7 bases, 10 bases remained unmatched. The CDR3: CASSETTGEHGELFF. CDR3 coding DNA: TGTGCCAGCAGTGAGACGACAGGGGAGCACGGGGAGCTGTTTTTT. Together with reference TRBV9 and TRBJ2-2, the CDR3 gives the full variable domain: DSGVTQTPKHLITATGQRVTLRCSPRSGDLSVYWYQQSLDQGLQFLIQYYNGEERAKGNILERFSAQQFPDLHSELNLSSLELGDSALYFCASSETTGEHGELFFGEGSRLTVL.

This chain joins TRBV13 and TRBJ2-3; 8 positions match TRBD2. The CDR3 sequence is 16 residues long. Trimming at V came to 5 bases and at J to 2 bases, leaving 9 bases not matched to a gene. CDR1 is PRHDT, CDR2 FYEKMQ, per germline (reference sequence). The DNA of the CDR3 is TGTGCCAGCAGCGCCAGAGCGGGGGAGGACACAGATACGCAGTATTTT. Translating gives CASSARAGEDTDTQYF. The variable domain in full, with the rest retrieved from reference TRBV13 and TRBJ2-3, is AAGVIQSPRHLIKEKRETATLKCYPIPRHDTVYWYQQGPGQDPQFLISFYEKMQSDKGSIPDRFSAQQFSDYHSELNMSSLELGDSALYFCASSARAGEDTDTQYFGPGTRLTVL.

The gene calls are TRBV4-3 and TRBJ2-2; 7 bases line up with TRBD1. This CDR3 is 17 amino acids long. CDR1 is LGHNA and CDR2 is YSLEER in the germline V gene. With 0 bases clipped from V and 1 base from J, the junction kept 5 bases outside the gene matches. The DNA for the CDR3 is TGCGCCAGCAGCCAAGATCGGGACAGAGGGAACACCGGGGAGCTGTTTTTT. Translating it yields CASSQDRDRGNTGELFF.

This sequence joins TRBV7-8 and TRBJ2-7, with TRBD1 identical over 10 bases. V gave up 5 bases and J gave up 2 bases; unmatched junction bases: 6. The CDR3 is made up of 15 amino acids. The germline CDR1 and CDR2 sequences are SGHVS and FQNEAQ. This CDR3 reads CASSLGGTGAYEQYF. The CDR3 DNA follows: TGTGCCAGCAGCCTAGGGGGGACAGGGGCCTACGAGCAGTACTTC.

There are a few counts of this clone. The CDR3 DNA sequence: TGCGCCAGCAGCCAATGGAAGGGAGAGACCCAGTACTTC. This translates into CASSQWKGETQYF. The chain carries TRBV4-1 and TRBJ2-5; D is unclear. Deletions cut 2 bases from V and 4 bases from J, with 8 bases between. Germline V gene sequence: CDR1 MGHRA, CDR2 YSYEKL. CDR3 length: 13 amino acids.

V usage is TRBV6-5 and J usage is TRBJ1-1; D is possibly TRBD1 (6 bases). With 5 bases removed from V and 4 bases from J, the gap between germline ends came to 14 bases. The V gene's germline CDR1 is MNHEY and CDR2 SVGAGI. The CDR3 extends over 14 amino acids. The CDR3 spells CASSAKQGITEAFF. In DNA form, the CDR3 reads TGTGCCAGCAGTGCGAAACAGGGAATCACTGAAGCTTTCTTT.

This clone occurred once. J is TRBJ1-1 and V is TRBV6-5, with D possibly matching TRBD1 (6 bases). V was shortened by 2 bases and J by 10 bases, with 11 bases between the two germline ends. The CDR3 has 12 residues. The germline V gene encodes CDR1 MNHEY and CDR2 SVGAGI. This chain's CDR3 is CASSYVGGAAFF. The CDR3 DNA follows: TGTGCCAGCAGTTACGTCGGGGGGGCAGCTTTCTTT.

The V and J genes are TRBV7-2 and TRBJ2-7; TRBD1 matches 7 bases. The CDR3 length is 13 residues. The ends lost 5 bases at V and 6 bases at J; junction bases unmatched: 7. Germline CDR1 reads SGHTA; CDR2 reads FQGNSA. The CDR3 sequence is CASSHGTAPEQYF. In DNA, the CDR3 is TGTGCCAGCAGCCATGGGACAGCCCCCGAGCAGTACTTC. Using reference TRBV7-2 and TRBJ2-7 for the parts outside the CDR3, the full variable domain is GAGVSQSPSNKVTEKGKDVELRCDPISGHTALYWYRQSLGQGLEFLIYFQGNSAPDKSGLPSDRFSAERTGGSVSTLTIQRTQQEDSAVYLCASSHGTAPEQYFGPGTRLTVT.

The genes are TRBV30 and TRBJ2-3, with D possibly being TRBD1 or TRBD2 (5 bases each). Germline CDR1 and CDR2: GTSNPN and SVGIG (reference sequence). This CDR3 contains 17 residues. Trimming took off 4 bases at V and 0 bases at J, with 20 bases between the two ends. The CDR3 bases are TGTGCCTGGACAAGGGACGTAGGGAAATTGAGCACAGATACGCAGTATTTT. Translating gives CAWTRDVGKLSTDTQYF.

This chain uses TRBV7-3 with TRBJ1-6, with D uncertain. Per germline, CDR1 SGHTA and CDR2 FQGTGA. The CDR3 totals 15 residues. The V end was cut by 2 bases, the J end by 2 bases, with 7 bases between. DNA for the CDR3: TGTGCCAGCAGCTTACGAGGCCCCTATAATTCACCCCTCCACTTT. As protein: CASSLRGPYNSPLHF.

In DNA, the CDR3 is TGCGCCAGCAGCCAGGGACTAGCGGGAGGGTACGAGCAGTACTTC. This encodes CASSQGLAGGYEQYF. V usage is TRBV4-3 and J usage is TRBJ2-7; 16 bases fit TRBD2. Trimming cost V 3 bases and J 4 bases; bases outside gene matches: 0. The CDR3 contains 15 residues. CDR1 LGHNA and CDR2 YSLEER come from the germline V gene.

The J gene is TRBJ2-1, the V gene TRBV29-1; no clear D gene. CDR3 length equals 13 residues. Trimming stripped 4 bases from V and 0 bases from J, with 7 bases between. Per germline, CDR1 SQVTM and CDR2 ANQGSEA. CDR3 DNA: TGCAGCGTTGGTCAGAGCTCCTACAATGAGCAGTTCTTC. Its translation: CSVGQSSYNEQFF.

The chain couples TRBV27 to TRBJ2-1; a weak D match, TRBD2 (6 bases). The germline V and J ends were trimmed by 8 bases and 8 bases, with 19 bases remaining between them. Germline values: CDR1 MNHEY, CDR2 SMNVEV (reference sequence). There are 14 residues in the CDR3. DNA of the CDR3: TGTGCCAGCGTCCGGGACTCCCTAGTAGATGAGCAGTTCTTC. Amino acid sequence: CASVRDSLVDEQFF.

The chain uses TRBV30 and TRBJ1-1, with a tentative D call TRBD1 (5 bases). Trimming stripped 4 bases from V and 1 base from J, with 10 bases between. The CDR3 is 13 residues long. The germline gives CDR1 GTSNPN, CDR2 SVGIG (reference sequence). The chain's CDR3 is CAWTRDGNTEAFF. DNA of the CDR3: TGTGCCTGGACAAGGGACGGGAACACTGAAGCTTTCTTT.

A remark on this clone: The junction shows a germline mismatch at one end, possibly a read error. In DNA, the CDR3 is TGTGCCAGTAGTCTAGAAGCGGGACCAACACGGGAGACCCAGTACTTC. This gives the protein CASSLEAGPTRETQYF. The V gene is TRBV19, the J gene TRBJ2-5; 7 positions agree with TRBD2. The CDR3 is 16 residues long. Germline loops: CDR1 LNHDA, CDR2 SQIVND (reference sequence).

This clone came up once. This chain connects TRBV29-1 to TRBJ1-1, with D hard to call. Trimming stripped 6 bases from V and 1 base from J, with 9 bases between. CDR1 and CDR2 from the germline V gene are SQVTM and ANQGSEA. This CDR3 is 12 amino acids long. CDR3 DNA: TGCAGCGTCTACCACTCGAACACTGAAGCTTTCTTT. Protein: CSVYHSNTEAFF. Full variable domain (remainder filled in from reference TRBV29-1 and TRBJ1-1): SAVISQKPSRDICQRGTSLTIQCQVDSQVTMMFWYRQQPGQSLTLIATANQGSEATYESGFVIDKFPISRPNLTFSTLTVSNMSPEDSSIYLCSVYHSNTEAFFGQGTRLTVV.

The rearrangement links TRBV28 to TRBJ2-7, with TRBD2 matching 8 bases. The CDR3 is 13 amino acids. Unmatched junction bases numbered 4, after V lost 6 bases and J lost 3 bases. Germline V gene data show CDR1 as MDHEN and CDR2 as SYDVKM. The CDR3 is CASSPGLGYEQYF. CDR3 DNA sequence: TGTGCCAGCAGCCCGGGACTAGGCTACGAGCAGTACTTC.

This clone has a single count. V usage is TRBV4-3 and J usage is TRBJ2-7; the D gene could be TRBD1 or TRBD2 (5 bases each). The ends were cut back, 3 bases at V and 3 bases at J, with 9 bases in the middle. Germline CDR1 is LGHNA and CDR2 is YSLEER. The CDR3 is 13 amino acids. Here the CDR3 DNA reads TGCGCCAGCAGCCAGGGGGACGGCTACGAGCAGTACTTC. It codes for CASSQGDGYEQYF.

The chain carries TRBV25-1 and TRBJ1-1, with D tentatively TRBD1 (6 bases). In germline, CDR1 is MGHDK, CDR2 SYGVNS. This CDR3 has 15 residues. V was clipped by 1 base and J by 4 bases, with 13 bases between them. CDR3 region: CASSESQGSGTEAFF. CDR3 in DNA: TGTGCCAGCAGTGAATCACAGGGCTCCGGCACTGAAGCTTTCTTT. Looking up the rest from reference TRBV25-1 and TRBJ1-1 gives the full variable domain: EADIYQTPRYLVIGTGKKITLECSQTMGHDKMYWYQQDPGMELHLIHYSYGVNSTEKGDLSSESTVSRIRTEHFPLTLESARPSHTSQYLCASSESQGSGTEAFFGQGTRLTVV.

V is TRBV6-5 and J is TRBJ1-6; no clear D. Per germline, CDR1 MNHEY and CDR2 SVGAGI. The CDR3 is 15 residues long. Trimming took off 4 bases at V and 5 bases at J, with 12 bases between the two ends. The CDR3 DNA follows: TGTGCCAGCAGTTTTGCGATAGGGAATAATTCACCCCTCCACTTT. Translated, it gives CASSFAIGNNSPLHF.

CDR3 nucleotide sequence: TGTGCCAGCAGCCGGGTTAACAATCAGCCCCAGCATTTT. This translates into CASSRVNNQPQHF. The J gene is TRBJ1-5, the V gene TRBV6-1; D is unclear. Trimming took off 6 bases at V and 3 bases at J, with 9 bases between the two ends. There are 13 residues in the CDR3. CDR1 is MNHNS, CDR2 SASEGT, per germline.

The rearrangement uses TRBV5-4 and TRBJ1-2; D ambiguous. The V end lost 2 bases, the J end lost 2 bases, and 7 bases lay between the germline ends. There are 13 residues in the CDR3. Germline V gene lookup returns CDR1 SGHNT and CDR2 YYREEE (reference sequence). This CDR3 reads CASSFQGNYGYTF. CDR3 DNA sequence: TGTGCCAGCAGCTTCCAAGGAAACTATGGCTACACCTTC.

The rearrangement joins TRBV29-1 to TRBJ1-2; D is possibly TRBD1 (6 bases). This CDR3 spans 14 amino acids. The germline V gene encodes CDR1 SQVTM and CDR2 ANQGSEA. Trimming removed 6 bases at V and 0 bases at J, with 14 bases between. In nucleotides, the CDR3 is TGCAGCGTGCCCCCCAGGGGAGCTAACTATGGCTACACCTTC. It translates to CSVPPRGANYGYTF. The whole variable domain, remainder taken from reference TRBV29-1 and TRBJ1-2, is SAVISQKPSRDICQRGTSLTIQCQVDSQVTMMFWYRQQPGQSLTLIATANQGSEATYESGFVIDKFPISRPNLTFSTLTVSNMSPEDSSIYLCSVPPRGANYGYTFGSGTRLTVV.

This clone was seen only once. The chain couples TRBV6-5 to TRBJ2-7; 7 nucleotides line up with TRBD1. The CDR3 spans 16 residues. The germline gives CDR1 MNHEY, CDR2 SVGAGI. V gave up 2 bases and J gave up 0 bases; unmatched junction bases: 7. The DNA for the CDR3 is TGTGCCAGCAGTTACCCCAGGGGGTCTCGCTCCTACGAGCAGTACTTC. It specifies CASSYPRGSRSYEQYF.

The rearrangement joins TRBV7-3 to TRBJ1-3; D call uncertain. The CDR3 loop spans 13 amino acids. CDR1 and CDR2 (germline): SGHTA, FQGTGA. V was pared by 5 bases and J by 4 bases, with 9 bases between. The DNA for the CDR3 is TGTGCCAGCAGCGCCGAGGCCGGAAACACCATATATTTT. Protein: CASSAEAGNTIYF.

The chain joins TRBV5-6 to TRBJ2-1; maybe TRBD2 (6 bases). Germline V CDR1 and CDR2: SGHDT, YYEEEE. Trimming removed 1 base at V and 16 bases at J, with 18 bases between. The CDR3 loop spans 13 amino acids. The CDR3 reads CASSLWLGGKDFF. In nucleotides, the CDR3 is TGTGCCAGCAGCTTGTGGCTTGGAGGGAAAGATTTCTTC.